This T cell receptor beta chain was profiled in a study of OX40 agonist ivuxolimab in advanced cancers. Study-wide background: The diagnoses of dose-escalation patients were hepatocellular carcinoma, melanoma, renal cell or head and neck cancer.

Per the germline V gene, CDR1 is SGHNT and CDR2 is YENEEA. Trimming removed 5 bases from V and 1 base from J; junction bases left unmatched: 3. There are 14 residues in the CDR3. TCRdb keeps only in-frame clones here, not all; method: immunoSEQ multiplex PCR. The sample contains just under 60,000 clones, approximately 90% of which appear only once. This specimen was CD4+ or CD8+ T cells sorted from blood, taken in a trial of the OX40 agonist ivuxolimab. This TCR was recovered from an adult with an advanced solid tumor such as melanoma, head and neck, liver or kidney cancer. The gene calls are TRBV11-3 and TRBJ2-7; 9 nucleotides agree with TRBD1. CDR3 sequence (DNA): TGTGCCAGCAGCCCGGGACAGGGATCCTACGAGCAGTACTTC. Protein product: CASSPGQGSYEQYF.